Sequencing of this TCR beta chain was carried out in a study of T cell responses to AZD1222 COVID-19 vaccine. About this clone: The antigen is not known.

General study points: Repertoires were collected only later (after the peak T cell response had occurred).

The CDR3 loop spans 13 amino acids. Germline V gene data show CDR1 as SEHNR and CDR2 as FQNEAQ (reference sequence). V lost 4 bases to trimming and J lost 7 bases, with 13 bases between them. TCRdb's table, derived via immunoSEQ multiplex PCR, lists solely in-frame clones and lacks some. The sample carries over 120,000 clones, approximately 92% recorded once. The chain combines TRBV7-9 with TRBJ1-1; no clear D gene. This TCR was recovered from an adult in good health. Here the sequenced sample was peripheral blood, taken on day 0 of AZD1222 vaccination. In DNA, the CDR3 is TGTGCCAGCAGCTCCGCGGACGGTTATGAAGCTTTCTTT. Amino acid sequence: CASSSADGYEAFF.